The sequence of this T cell receptor (beta chain) was determined in a study of T cell responses to AZD1222 COVID-19 vaccine. Profiled with immunoSEQ multiplex PCR; TCRdb holds only in-frame clones, not every one. This table holds around 73,000 clones, roughly nine tenths found once. V shed 2 bases and J shed 1 base, with 9 bases lying between them. The CDR3 covers 14 residues. Germline CDR1 reads SGDLS; CDR2 reads YYNGEE. The V call is TRBV9, the J call TRBJ1-1; D is unclear. The sequencing here drew on peripheral blood, taken 28 days after the second AZD1222 dose. This receptor was taken from an adult who received the AZD1222 COVID-19 vaccine. CDR3 DNA: TGTGCCAGCAGCGTGGACGGCCCGAACACTGAAGCTTTCTTT. This codes for CASSVDGPNTEAFF.